One and the same sample provided the 21 T cell receptor beta chains below, sequenced in a study of T cell responses to AZD1222 COVID-19 vaccine. Only in-frame clones appear in the TCRdb table, and some are missing; sequencing was by immunoSEQ multiplex PCR. The sample carries about 100,000 clones, over 75% recorded once. This material consisted of peripheral blood, taken on day 0 of MenACWY control vaccination. The receptors come from an adult in good health.

This sequence joins TRBV28 and TRBJ1-2; D is uncertain. Germline V gene data show CDR1 as MDHEN and CDR2 as SYDVKM. The CDR3 is 11 amino acids. Trimming left V 5 bases short and J 8 bases short, with 9 bases between. CDR3 sequence (DNA): TGTGCCAGCAGTAAGATTGGCGGCTACACCTTC. This sequence encodes CASSKIGGYTF.

The rearrangement links TRBV7-2 to TRBJ2-7; weak D call: TRBD2 (5 bases). The CDR3 spans 14 residues. Germline V gene lookup returns CDR1 SGHTA and CDR2 FQGNSA. Trimming left V 1 base short and J 3 bases short, with 10 bases between. CDR3 DNA sequence: TGTGCCAGCAGCTTAGGCAGCGGTTACTACGAGCAGTACTTC. Translated: CASSLGSGYYEQYF.

The chain joins TRBV30 to TRBJ2-1; tentatively, D is TRBD1 or TRBD2 (5 bases each). V gave up 1 base and J gave up 7 bases, with 11 bases separating them. CDR1 GTSNPN and CDR2 SVGIG come from the germline V gene (reference sequence). CDR3 length: 13 amino acids. Here the CDR3 DNA reads TGTGCCTGGAGTGGCCCGTGGGGGAATGAGCAGTTCTTC. Translated, it gives CAWSGPWGNEQFF.

The chain links TRBV10-1 to TRBJ1-5; no clear D gene. This CDR3 is 13 amino acids long. Trimming took 10 bases from V and 1 from J, leaving 11 bases between them. The germline V gene encodes CDR1 WNHNN and CDR2 SYGVQD (reference sequence). The CDR3 region has the DNA TGCGCCAACCGGACGGGGAGCAATCAGCCCCAGCATTTT. It yields the protein CANRTGSNQPQHF.

The chain employs TRBV18 and TRBJ2-5; TRBD1 matches 7 bases. V trimming: 3 bases; J trimming: 3 bases; junction bases outside the gene matches: 4. The CDR3 consists of 14 residues. The V gene's germline CDR1 is KGHSH and CDR2 LQKENI. CDR3 region: CASSPITGEETQYF. The CDR3 nucleotides read TGTGCCAGCTCACCGATTACAGGGGAAGAGACCCAGTACTTC.

The gene calls are TRBV4-3 and TRBJ2-2, with 12 bases identical to TRBD2. The J segment lost 5 bases and the V segment lost 1 base, leaving 2 bases of the junction unmatched. CDR3 length: 16 residues. Germline lookup yields CDR1 LGHNA and CDR2 YSLEER. The chain's CDR3 is CASSQVLAGGTGELFF. The DNA for the CDR3 is TGCGCCAGCAGCCAAGTACTAGCGGGGGGTACCGGGGAGCTGTTTTTT.

This clone was found once. The chain is built from TRBV28 and TRBJ1-3; maybe TRBD1 (6 bases). The V end lost 8 bases, the J end lost 4 bases, and 12 bases lay between the germline ends. Germline CDR1 MDHEN, CDR2 SYDVKM. The CDR3 spans 13 residues. CDR3 in amino acids: CASQGLGGNTIYF. CDR3 nucleotide sequence: TGTGCCAGCCAGGGGCTGGGCGGAAACACCATATATTTT.

The chain has TRBV19 and TRBJ1-1; TRBD1 aligns across 7 bases. This CDR3 is built from 15 residues. Looked up from germline, CDR1 is LNHDA and CDR2 is SQIVND (reference sequence). Trimming at V came to 6 bases and at J to 5 bases, leaving 12 bases not matched to a gene. The CDR3 nucleotides are TGTGCCAGTAGCACAGGGAGGGGGCGGGGAACTGAAGCTTTCTTT. It is translated as CASSTGRGRGTEAFF.

The chain joins TRBV12-3 or TRBV12-4 to TRBJ2-1; D remains ambiguous. The V end was cut by 1 base, the J end by 8 bases, with 3 bases between. The CDR3 is 11 amino acids. CDR3 nucleotides: TGTGCCAGCAGTTTAGTCGATGAGCAGTTCTTC. This encodes CASSLVDEQFF.

The rearrangement joins TRBV5-8 to TRBJ1-1; 7 positions agree with TRBD1. This CDR3 is 15 amino acids long. Germline CDR1 SGHTS, CDR2 YDEGEE. The V and J ends lost 0 bases and 9 bases, in that order; junction bases with no gene match: 11. The CDR3 region has the DNA TGTGCCAGCAGCTTGGACAGGGGACGAATCCTTAAAGCTTTCTTT. It specifies CASSLDRGRILKAFF.

The chain links TRBV24-1 to TRBJ1-1; D unclear. Germline V CDR1 and CDR2: KGHDR, SFDVKD. Between the trimmed V and J ends, which lost 5 bases and 3 bases, there was a span of 3 bases. The length of the CDR3 is 11 residues. The CDR3 is CATSGDTEAFF. CDR3 DNA sequence: TGTGCCACCAGTGGGGACACTGAAGCTTTCTTT.

The gene calls are TRBV9 and TRBJ2-3, with D uncertain. Per the germline V gene, CDR1 is SGDLS and CDR2 is YYNGEE. There are 12 residues in the CDR3. With 2 bases removed from V and 7 bases from J, the gap between germline ends came to 8 bases. The chain's CDR3 is CASSVDDYTQYF. CDR3 nucleotide sequence: TGTGCCAGCAGCGTCGATGACTATACGCAGTATTTT.

The chain has TRBV6-1 and TRBJ1-2; 7 nucleotides agree with TRBD1. Germline V gene sequence: CDR1 MNHNS, CDR2 SASEGT. The CDR3 length is 16 residues. Trimming removed 0 bases from V and 8 bases from J; junction bases left unmatched: 12. DNA for the CDR3: TGTGCCAGCAGTGAAGCAGACAGGGTGGGGGTGAAGGGCTACACCTTC. As protein: CASSEADRVGVKGYTF.

This clone was seen more than once but under ten times. J is TRBJ1-5 and V is TRBV2; maybe TRBD1 (6 bases). The CDR3 has 15 amino acids. Trimming stripped 6 bases from V and 1 base from J, with 13 bases between. Looked up from germline, CDR1 is SNHLY and CDR2 is FYNNEI. This CDR3 is CASRGTRGSNQPQHF. CDR3 in DNA: TGTGCCAGCAGGGGAACCAGGGGAAGCAATCAGCCCCAGCATTTT.

This clone was seen once. The chain uses TRBV19 and TRBJ2-1, with 9 bases fitting TRBD1. This CDR3 has 14 residues. The junction had 4 bases not matched to a gene; V was cut back by 5 bases and J by 5 bases. CDR1 is LNHDA, CDR2 SQIVND, per germline (reference sequence). The CDR3 protein is CASSRDRANNEQFF. The CDR3 DNA sequence: TGTGCCAGTAGTCGGGACAGGGCCAACAATGAGCAGTTCTTC.

The chain uses TRBV5-4 and TRBJ1-2, with unresolved D. V lost 4 bases, J lost 4 bases, and 17 bases lay in between. This CDR3 contains 15 residues. Germline CDR1 and CDR2: SGHNT and YYREEE (reference sequence). DNA for the CDR3: TGTGCCAGCAGCCTAGGTAACACGGGCCGCTATGGCTACACCTTC. It yields the protein CASSLGNTGRYGYTF.

This chain uses TRBV19 with TRBJ2-2, with 10 bases matching TRBD1. With V trimmed by 0 bases and J by 3 bases, 4 bases remained unmatched. The CDR3 has 17 residues. The V gene's germline CDR1 is LNHDA and CDR2 SQIVND (reference sequence). As DNA, the CDR3 is TGTGCCAGTAGTATAGAAGGCGGGACAGGGGACACCGGGGAGCTGTTTTTT. Protein product: CASSIEGGTGDTGELFF.

This chain uses TRBV10-3 with TRBJ2-7; D uncertain. Trimming removed 0 bases from V and 2 bases from J, with 20 bases in between. There are 18 residues in the CDR3. The germline V gene encodes CDR1 ENHRY and CDR2 SYGVKD. This CDR3 is CAISESSRRHQTPYEQYF. The DNA for the CDR3 is TGTGCCATCAGTGAGTCATCGCGGCGGCACCAAACTCCCTACGAGCAGTACTTC.

This clone was counted a few times. CDR3 protein: CASSYRISGETQYF. In DNA, the CDR3 is TGTGCCAGCAGCTATAGAATTTCAGGAGAGACCCAGTACTTC. The chain is built from TRBV7-2 and TRBJ2-5; D is ambiguous. Looked up from germline, CDR1 is SGHTA and CDR2 is FQGNSA. The CDR3 is made up of 14 amino acids. V lost 4 bases, J lost 4 bases, and 13 bases lay in between.

The chain recombines TRBV28 with TRBJ1-1; the D gene is possibly TRBD1 (5 bases). The germline V gene has CDR1 MDHEN and CDR2 SYDVKM. The length of the CDR3 is 17 residues. Trimming left V 3 bases short and J 0 bases short, with 17 bases between. DNA for the CDR3: TGTGCCAGCAGTTTTGAGTGGGGAGGGGCCCTGAACACTGAAGCTTTCTTT. It codes for CASSFEWGGALNTEAFF.

This rearrangement joins TRBV7-9 to TRBJ1-1; unclear D gene. The CDR3 spans 13 residues. Trimming cost V 5 bases and J 0 bases, with 7 bases left between them. Germline values: CDR1 SEHNR, CDR2 FQNEAQ (reference sequence). Written as DNA, the CDR3 is TGTGCCAGCAGCCCGGCAGTGAACACTGAAGCTTTCTTT. Protein sequence: CASSPAVNTEAFF.